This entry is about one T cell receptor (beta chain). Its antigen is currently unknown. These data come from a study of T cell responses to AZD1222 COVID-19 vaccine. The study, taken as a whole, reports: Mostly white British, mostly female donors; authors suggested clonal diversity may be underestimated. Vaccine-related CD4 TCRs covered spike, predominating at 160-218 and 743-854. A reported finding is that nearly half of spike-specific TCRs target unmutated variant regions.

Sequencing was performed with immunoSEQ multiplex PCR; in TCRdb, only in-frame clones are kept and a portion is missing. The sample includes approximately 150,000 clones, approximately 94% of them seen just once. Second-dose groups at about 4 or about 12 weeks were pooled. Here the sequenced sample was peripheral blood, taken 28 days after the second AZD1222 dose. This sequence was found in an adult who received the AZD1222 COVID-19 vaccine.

The CDR3 loop is CASSLALYNEQFF. In nucleotides, the CDR3 is TGTGCCAGCAGCTTAGCGCTCTACAATGAGCAGTTCTTC. This chain connects TRBV7-2 to TRBJ2-1; D is unclear. This CDR3 is built from 13 residues. Germline CDR1 and CDR2: SGHTA and FQGNSA. Trimming took 0 bases from V and 3 from J, leaving 3 bases between them.